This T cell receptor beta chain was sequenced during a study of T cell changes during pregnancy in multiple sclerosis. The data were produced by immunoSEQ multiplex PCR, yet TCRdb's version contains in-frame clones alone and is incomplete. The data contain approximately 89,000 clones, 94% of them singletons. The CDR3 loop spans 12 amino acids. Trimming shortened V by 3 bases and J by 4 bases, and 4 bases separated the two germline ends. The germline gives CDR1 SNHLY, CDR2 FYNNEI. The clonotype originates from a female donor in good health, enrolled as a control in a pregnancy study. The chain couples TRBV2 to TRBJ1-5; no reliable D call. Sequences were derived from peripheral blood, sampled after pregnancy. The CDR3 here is CASSDPNQPQHF. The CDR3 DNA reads TGTGCCAGCAGTGACCCAAATCAGCCCCAGCATTTT.